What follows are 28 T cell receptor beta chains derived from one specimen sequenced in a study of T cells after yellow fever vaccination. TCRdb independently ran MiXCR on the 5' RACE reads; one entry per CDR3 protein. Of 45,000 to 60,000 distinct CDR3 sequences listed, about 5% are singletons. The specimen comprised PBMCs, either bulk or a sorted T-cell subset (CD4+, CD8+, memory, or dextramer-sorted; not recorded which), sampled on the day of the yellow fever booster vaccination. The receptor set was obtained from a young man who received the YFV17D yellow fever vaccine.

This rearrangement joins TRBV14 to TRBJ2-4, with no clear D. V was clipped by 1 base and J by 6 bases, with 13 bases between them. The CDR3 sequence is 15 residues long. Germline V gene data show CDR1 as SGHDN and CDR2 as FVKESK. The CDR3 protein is CASSQVGSSLNIQYF. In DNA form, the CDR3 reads TGTGCCAGCAGCCAAGTAGGCAGCTCCTTAAACATTCAGTACTTC. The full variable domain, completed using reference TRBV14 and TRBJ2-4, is EAGVTQFPSHSVIEKGQTVTLRCDPISGHDNLYWYRRVMGKEIKFLLHFVKESKQDESGMPNNRFLAERTGGTYSTLKVQPAELEDSGVYFCASSQVGSSLNIQYFGAGTRLSVL.

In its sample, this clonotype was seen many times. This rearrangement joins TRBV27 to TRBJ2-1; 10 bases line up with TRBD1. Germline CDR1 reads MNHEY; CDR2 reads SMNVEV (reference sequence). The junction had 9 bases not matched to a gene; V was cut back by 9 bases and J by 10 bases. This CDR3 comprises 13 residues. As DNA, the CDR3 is TGTGCCAGTTCGGGACAGGGGTGGCGGGAGCAGTTCTTC. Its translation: CASSGQGWREQFF.

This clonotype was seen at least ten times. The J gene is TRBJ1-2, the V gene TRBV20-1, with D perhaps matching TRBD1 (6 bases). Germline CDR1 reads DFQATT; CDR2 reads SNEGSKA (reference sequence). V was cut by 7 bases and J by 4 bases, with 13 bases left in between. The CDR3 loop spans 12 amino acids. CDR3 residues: CSVGGRAYGYTF. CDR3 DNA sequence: TGCAGTGTAGGGGGGAGGGCCTATGGCTACACCTTC.

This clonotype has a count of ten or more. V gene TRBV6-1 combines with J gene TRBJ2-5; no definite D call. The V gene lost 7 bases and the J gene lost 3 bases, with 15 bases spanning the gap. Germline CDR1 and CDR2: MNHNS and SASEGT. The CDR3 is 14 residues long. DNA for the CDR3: TGTGCCAGCAAGAAGTCCCCCTCCGAAGAGACCCAGTACTTC. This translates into CASKKSPSEETQYF.

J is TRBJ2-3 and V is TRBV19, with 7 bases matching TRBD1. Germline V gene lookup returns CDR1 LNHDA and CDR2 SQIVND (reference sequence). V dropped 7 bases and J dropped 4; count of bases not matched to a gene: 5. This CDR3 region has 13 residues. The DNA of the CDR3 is TGTGCCAGTATAAGACAGGGCGCAGATACGCAGTATTTT. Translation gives CASIRQGADTQYF.

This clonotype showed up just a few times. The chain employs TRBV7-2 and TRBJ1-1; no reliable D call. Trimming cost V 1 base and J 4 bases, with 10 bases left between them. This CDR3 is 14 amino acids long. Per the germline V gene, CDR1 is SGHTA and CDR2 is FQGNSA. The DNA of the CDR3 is TGTGCCAGCAGCTTAGAAGAGACACTCACTGAAGCTTTCTTT. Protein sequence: CASSLEETLTEAFF.

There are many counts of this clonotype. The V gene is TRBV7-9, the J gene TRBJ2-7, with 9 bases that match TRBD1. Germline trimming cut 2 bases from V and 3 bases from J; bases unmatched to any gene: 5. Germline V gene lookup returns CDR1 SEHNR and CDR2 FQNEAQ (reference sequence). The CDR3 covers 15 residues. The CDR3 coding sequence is TGTGCCAGCAGCTTAACAGGGGGCTACTACTACGAGCAGTACTTC. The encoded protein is CASSLTGGYYYEQYF.

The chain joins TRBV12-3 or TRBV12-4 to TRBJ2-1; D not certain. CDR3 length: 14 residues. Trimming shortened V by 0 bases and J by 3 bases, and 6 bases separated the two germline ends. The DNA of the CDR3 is TGTGCCAGCAGTTTAGCGGTAGGCTACAATGAGCAGTTCTTC. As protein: CASSLAVGYNEQFF.

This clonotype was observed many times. CDR3 DNA sequence: TGTGCCAGCAGTTTACGTCCGGGTTCGCCTAATTCACCCCTCCACTTT. Its protein product is CASSLRPGSPNSPLHF. The chain uses TRBV12-3 or TRBV12-4 and TRBJ1-6; D remains unclear. Trimming left V 2 bases short and J 6 bases short, with 14 bases between. The CDR3 totals 16 residues.

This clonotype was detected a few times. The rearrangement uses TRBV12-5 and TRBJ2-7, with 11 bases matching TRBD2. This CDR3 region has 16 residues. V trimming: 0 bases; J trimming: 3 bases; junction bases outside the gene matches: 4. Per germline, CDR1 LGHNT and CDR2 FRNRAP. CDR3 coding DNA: TGTGCTAGTGGTTTGGTATACGGGACTAGCGGCTACGAGCAGTACTTC. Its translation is CASGLVYGTSGYEQYF.

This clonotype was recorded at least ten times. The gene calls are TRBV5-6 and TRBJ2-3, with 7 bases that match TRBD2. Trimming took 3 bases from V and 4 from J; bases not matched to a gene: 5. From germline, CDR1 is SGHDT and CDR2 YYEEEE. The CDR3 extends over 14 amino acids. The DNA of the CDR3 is TGTGCCAGCAGCTGGGAGGGAGGATCAGATACGCAGTATTTT. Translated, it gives CASSWEGGSDTQYF. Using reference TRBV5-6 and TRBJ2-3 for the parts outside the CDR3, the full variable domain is DAGVTQSPTHLIKTRGQQVTLRCSPKSGHDTVSWYQQALGQGPQFIFQYYEEEERQRGNFPDRFSGHQFPNYSSELNVNALLLGDSALYLCASSWEGGSDTQYFGPGTRLTVL.

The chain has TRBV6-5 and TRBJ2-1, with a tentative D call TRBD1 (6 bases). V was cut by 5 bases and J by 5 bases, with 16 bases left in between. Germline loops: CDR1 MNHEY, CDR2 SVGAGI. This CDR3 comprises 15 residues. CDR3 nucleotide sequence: TGTGCCAGCAGTACAGGGTTGTTTGGGGACAATGAGCAGTTCTTC. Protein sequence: CASSTGLFGDNEQFF.

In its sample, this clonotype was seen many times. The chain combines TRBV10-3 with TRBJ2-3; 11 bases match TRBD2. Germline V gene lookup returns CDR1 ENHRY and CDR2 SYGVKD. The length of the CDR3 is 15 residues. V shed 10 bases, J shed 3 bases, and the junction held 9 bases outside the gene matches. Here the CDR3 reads CATLETSGATDTQYF. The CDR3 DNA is TGTGCCACCCTGGAGACTAGCGGGGCTACAGATACGCAGTATTTT.

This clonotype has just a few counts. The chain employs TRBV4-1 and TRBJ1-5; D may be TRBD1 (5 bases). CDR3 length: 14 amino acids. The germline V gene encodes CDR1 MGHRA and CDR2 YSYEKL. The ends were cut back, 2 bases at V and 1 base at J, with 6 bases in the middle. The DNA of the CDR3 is TGCGCCAGCAGCCAAAGGGACAGCAATCAGCCCCAGCATTTT. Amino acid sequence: CASSQRDSNQPQHF.

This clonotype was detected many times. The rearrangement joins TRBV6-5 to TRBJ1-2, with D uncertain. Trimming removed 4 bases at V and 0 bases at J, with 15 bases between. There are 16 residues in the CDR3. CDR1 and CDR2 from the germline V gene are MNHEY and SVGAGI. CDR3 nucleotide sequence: TGTGCCAGCAGTTCCGCCTGGGTTTTAGCTAACTATGGCTACACCTTC. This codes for CASSSAWVLANYGYTF.

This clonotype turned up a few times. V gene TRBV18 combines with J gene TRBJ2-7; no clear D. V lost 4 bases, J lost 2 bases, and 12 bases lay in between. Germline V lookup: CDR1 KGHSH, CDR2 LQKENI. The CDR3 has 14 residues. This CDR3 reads CASSHRTTPYEQYV. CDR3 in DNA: TGTGCCAGCTCACACCGTACGACTCCCTACGAGCAGTACGTC.

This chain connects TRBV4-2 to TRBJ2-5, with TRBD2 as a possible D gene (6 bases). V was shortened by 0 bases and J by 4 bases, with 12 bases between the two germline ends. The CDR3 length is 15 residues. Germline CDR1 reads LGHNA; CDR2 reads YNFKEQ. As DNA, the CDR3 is TGTGCCAGCAGCCAAGAAGGGCGGGGTACAGAGACCCAGTACTTC. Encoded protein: CASSQEGRGTETQYF.

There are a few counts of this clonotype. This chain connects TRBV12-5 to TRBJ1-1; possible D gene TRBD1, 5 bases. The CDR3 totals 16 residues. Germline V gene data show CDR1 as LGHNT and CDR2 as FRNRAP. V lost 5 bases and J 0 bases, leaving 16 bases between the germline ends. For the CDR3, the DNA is TGTGCTAGTGGTCTTCCCCCCACAGGCGTGAACACTGAAGCTTTCTTT. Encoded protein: CASGLPPTGVNTEAFF.

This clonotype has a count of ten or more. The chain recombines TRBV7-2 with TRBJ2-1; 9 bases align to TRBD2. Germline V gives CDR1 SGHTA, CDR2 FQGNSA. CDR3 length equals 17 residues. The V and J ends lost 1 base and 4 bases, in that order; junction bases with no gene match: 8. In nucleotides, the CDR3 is TGTGCCAGCAGCTTAGGGGTAGCGGGGGTGATATACAATGAGCAGTTCTTC. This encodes CASSLGVAGVIYNEQFF.

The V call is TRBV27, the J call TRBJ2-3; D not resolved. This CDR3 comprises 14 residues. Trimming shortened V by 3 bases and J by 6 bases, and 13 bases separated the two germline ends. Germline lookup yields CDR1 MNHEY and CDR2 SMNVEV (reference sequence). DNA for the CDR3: TGTGCCAGCAGTTTTAGGTCAATCTCCGATACGCAGTATTTT. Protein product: CASSFRSISDTQYF.

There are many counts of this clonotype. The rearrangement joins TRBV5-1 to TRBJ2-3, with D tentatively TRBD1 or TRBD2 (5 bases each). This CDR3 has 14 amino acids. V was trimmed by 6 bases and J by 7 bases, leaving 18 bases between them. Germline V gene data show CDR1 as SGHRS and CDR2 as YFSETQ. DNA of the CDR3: TGCGCCAGCATGACCGGGACCGAGCATAATACGCAGTATTTT. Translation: CASMTGTEHNTQYF.

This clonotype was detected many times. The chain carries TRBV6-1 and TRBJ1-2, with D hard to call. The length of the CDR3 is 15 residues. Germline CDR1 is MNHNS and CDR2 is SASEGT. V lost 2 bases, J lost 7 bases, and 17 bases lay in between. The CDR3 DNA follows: TGTGCCAGCAGTGAAAACAGTTCCAGCAGGAGTGGCTACACCTTC. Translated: CASSENSSSRSGYTF.

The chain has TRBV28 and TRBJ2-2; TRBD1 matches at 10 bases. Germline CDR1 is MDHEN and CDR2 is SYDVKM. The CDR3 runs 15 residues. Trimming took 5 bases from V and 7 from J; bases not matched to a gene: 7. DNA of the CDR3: TGTGCCAGCAGTACACGGGGACAGGGGAACGGGGAGCTGTTTTTT. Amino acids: CASSTRGQGNGELFF.

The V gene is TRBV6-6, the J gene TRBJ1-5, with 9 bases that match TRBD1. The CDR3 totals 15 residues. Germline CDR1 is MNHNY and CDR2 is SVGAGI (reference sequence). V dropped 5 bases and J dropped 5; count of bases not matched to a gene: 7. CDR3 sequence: CASSQTGGADQPQHF. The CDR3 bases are TGTGCCAGCAGTCAAACAGGGGGCGCGGATCAGCCCCAGCATTTT.

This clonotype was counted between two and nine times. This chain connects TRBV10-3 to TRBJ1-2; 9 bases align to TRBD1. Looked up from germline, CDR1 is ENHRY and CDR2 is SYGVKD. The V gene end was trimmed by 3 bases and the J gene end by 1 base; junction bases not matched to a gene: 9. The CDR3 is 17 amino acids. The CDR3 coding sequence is TGTGCCATCAGTGACGTCGGGACAGGGCGTATTAACTATGGCTACACCTTC. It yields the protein CAISDVGTGRINYGYTF.

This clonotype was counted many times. The CDR3 DNA reads as TGTGCCAGCAGCCAAGACGGGGGACGTCACCAAGAGACCCAGTACTTC. This gives the protein CASSQDGGRHQETQYF. The V and J genes are TRBV3-2 and TRBJ2-5; the table's D gene call, TRBD1, was not cross checked with the DNA. TRBV3-2 is labeled a pseudogene. The CDR3 totals 16 residues.

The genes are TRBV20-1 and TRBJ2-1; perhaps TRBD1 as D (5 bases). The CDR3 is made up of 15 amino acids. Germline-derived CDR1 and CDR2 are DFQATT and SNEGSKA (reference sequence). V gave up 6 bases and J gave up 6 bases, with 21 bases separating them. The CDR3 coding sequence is TGCAGTGCCCGGAACGCAGTAATTGGGGCCAATGAGCAGTTCTTC. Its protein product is CSARNAVIGANEQFF.

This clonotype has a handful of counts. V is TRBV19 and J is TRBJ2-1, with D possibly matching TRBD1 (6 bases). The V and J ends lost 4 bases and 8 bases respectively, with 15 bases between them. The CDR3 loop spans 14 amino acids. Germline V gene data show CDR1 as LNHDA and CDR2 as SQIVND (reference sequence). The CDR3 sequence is CASSKQGFGDEQFF. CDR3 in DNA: TGTGCCAGTAGTAAGCAGGGGTTCGGGGATGAGCAGTTCTTC.